The 32 T cell receptor beta chains below come from one sample, sequenced in a study of blood T cell repertoires in COVID-19. Produced via immunoSEQ multiplex PCR; TCRdb's table is partial and in-frame only. The profile shows over 65,000 clones, approximately 78% of them singletons. Material: peripheral blood. The receptors stem from a man aged 55-75 years with COVID-19, enrolled during active disease.

This sequence joins TRBV9 and TRBJ2-7, with D maybe TRBD2 (6 bases). CDR1 is SGDLS, CDR2 YYNGEE, per germline. Trimming cost V 4 bases and J 6 bases, with 14 bases left between them. This CDR3 region has 13 residues. CDR3 amino acids: CASSPMGLPEQYF. The CDR3 nucleotides read TGTGCCAGCAGCCCGATGGGACTTCCCGAGCAGTACTTC. The full variable domain, its missing parts supplied by reference TRBV9 and TRBJ2-7, is DSGVTQTPKHLITATGQRVTLRCSPRSGDLSVYWYQQSLDQGLQFLIQYYNGEERAKGNILERFSAQQFPDLHSELNLSSLELGDSALYFCASSPMGLPEQYFGPGTRLTVT.

The genes are TRBV19 and TRBJ1-1; tentative D call: TRBD1 (6 bases). V dropped 8 bases and J dropped 4 bases, with 17 bases sitting between them. Germline values: CDR1 LNHDA, CDR2 SQIVND (reference sequence). This CDR3 contains 14 residues. The CDR3 DNA reads TGTGCCAGTCGGCCCCAGGGGTTAGGCACTGAAGCTTTCTTT. This sequence encodes CASRPQGLGTEAFF.

The table lists this clone with a count of one. The rearrangement joins TRBV19 to TRBJ2-3; 9 bases agree with TRBD2. The CDR3 has 18 amino acids. The trim removed 6 bases at V and 2 bases at J, leaving 15 bases unmatched. Germline CDR1 LNHDA, CDR2 SQIVND (reference sequence). Written as DNA, the CDR3 is TGTGCCAGTAGCCTTCCGGCTAGCGGGGTCACTTACACAGATACGCAGTATTTT. As protein: CASSLPASGVTYTDTQYF.

V is TRBV2 and J is TRBJ2-1; perhaps TRBD2 as D (5 bases). The germline CDR1 and CDR2 sequences are SNHLY and FYNNEI. CDR3 length: 16 amino acids. V lost 6 bases and J lost 0, with 15 bases in between. CDR3 in DNA: TGTGCCAGCAGCGGAGCGGCAGGAAGCTCCTACAATGAGCAGTTCTTC. It is translated as CASSGAAGSSYNEQFF.

The genes are TRBV7-8 and TRBJ1-2; D is possibly TRBD1 (5 bases). Germline V gene lookup returns CDR1 SGHVS and CDR2 FQNEAQ. CDR3 length equals 16 residues. Deletions cut 1 base from V and 0 bases from J, with 12 bases between. The CDR3 bases are TGTGCCAGCAGCTTAGTTTTGACAGTTACTAACTATGGCTACACCTTC. It is translated as CASSLVLTVTNYGYTF.

J is TRBJ2-1 and V is TRBV21-1; the D call of TRBD1 is as the table states it, not checked on the DNA. TRBV21-1 is designated a pseudogene. The CDR3 covers 16 residues. CDR3 region: CASSSPRGRGCNEQFF. The CDR3 coding sequence is TGTGCCAGCAGCTCACCCAGGGGCAGGGGTTGCAATGAGCAGTTCTTC.

The genes are TRBV6-1 and TRBJ2-6; 8 positions agree with TRBD1. Germline V CDR1 and CDR2: MNHNS, SASEGT. The CDR3 totals 18 residues. V was clipped by 4 bases and J by 0 bases; unmatched bases: 8. The CDR3 sequence: CASSATGTGSSGANVLTF. DNA for the CDR3: TGTGCCAGCAGTGCAACCGGGACAGGAAGCTCTGGGGCCAACGTCCTGACTTTC.

The CDR3 protein is CASSRNGGGESNQPQHF. CDR3 DNA: TGTGCCAGTAGTAGGAATGGCGGGGGCGAAAGCAATCAGCCCCAGCATTTT. The chain carries TRBV19 and TRBJ1-5, with a tentative D call TRBD1 (6 bases). Trimming left V 4 bases short and J 1 base short, with 17 bases between. This CDR3 contains 17 residues. Germline CDR1 is LNHDA and CDR2 is SQIVND (reference sequence).

The DNA of the CDR3 is TGTGCCATCAGCATAGAAAGGGGGTCCAATCAGCCCCAGCATTTT. As protein: CAISIERGSNQPQHF. The chain carries TRBV10-3 and TRBJ1-5, with a weak D call TRBD1 (6 bases). V was pared by 6 bases and J by 3 bases, with 15 bases between. Germline values: CDR1 ENHRY, CDR2 SYGVKD. This CDR3 contains 15 residues.

The sample holds a few counts of this clone. The rearrangement links TRBV13 to TRBJ2-7; D gene unclear. Germline CDR1 PRHDT, CDR2 FYEKMQ (reference sequence). The CDR3 runs 11 residues. V was cut by 5 bases and J by 3 bases, with 5 bases left in between. The CDR3 reads CASSVYYEQYF. Here the CDR3 DNA reads TGTGCCAGCAGCGTCTACTACGAGCAGTACTTC.

The chain recombines TRBV7-9 with TRBJ2-3; 8 positions agree with TRBD2. The CDR3 totals 17 residues. CDR1 is SEHNR, CDR2 FQNEAQ, per germline (reference sequence). J lost 8 bases, V lost 5 bases, and 18 bases had no gene match. The CDR3 DNA sequence: TGTGCCAGCAGCCCCCCACAAGGGGCGGGAGGCCTTGGTACGCAGTATTTT. Translated: CASSPPQGAGGLGTQYF.

CDR3 protein: CASSVAGADSGNTIYF. The CDR3 DNA reads as TGTGCCAGCAGCGTAGCAGGGGCCGACTCTGGAAACACCATATATTTT. The chain joins TRBV9 to TRBJ1-3, with a weak D call TRBD1 (6 bases). CDR3 length: 16 amino acids. Germline CDR1 reads SGDLS; CDR2 reads YYNGEE. Trimming took off 0 bases at V and 0 bases at J, with 10 bases between the two ends.

The V and J genes are TRBV2 and TRBJ1-3; TRBD1 matches at 8 bases. The germline gives CDR1 SNHLY, CDR2 FYNNEI. This CDR3 has 15 residues. V was pared by 6 bases and J by 4 bases, with 8 bases of the junction left unmatched. The DNA for the CDR3 is TGTGCCAGCAGCGAGGACAGGGTTGGAGGAAACACCATATATTTT. Translating it yields CASSEDRVGGNTIYF.

A remark on this clone: A read error may produce the germline difference seen at one junction end. V and J are TRBV3-1 (or the pseudogene TRBV3-2) and TRBJ1-1; D perhaps matches TRBD1 (6 bases). The CDR3 loop spans 11 amino acids. CDR1 and CDR2 from the germline V gene are LGHDT and YNNKEL (reference sequence). The CDR3 reads CASGQAGEAFF. CDR3 coding DNA: TGTGCCAGCGGCCAGGCAGGGGAGGCTTTCTTT.

A remark on this clone: Compared with germline, one end of the junction differs, possibly owing to a read error. The chain combines TRBV7-7 with TRBJ2-1, with TRBD1 matching over 10 bases. CDR1 is SSHAT, CDR2 FNYEAQ, per germline (reference sequence). The CDR3 sequence is 16 residues long. CDR3 coding DNA: TGTGCTAGCAGCTTAGGACAGGGGGGCCCTGGGGATGAGCAGTTCTTC. Protein product: CASSLGQGGPGDEQFF.

V gene TRBV29-1 combines with J gene TRBJ2-1; tentatively, D is TRBD2 (6 bases). Germline CDR1 reads SQVTM; CDR2 reads ANQGSEA. V lost 6 bases, J lost 9 bases, and 21 bases lay in between. The CDR3 has 14 amino acids. The CDR3 DNA follows: TGCAGCGTAGGGTCGGGACTGTCGGCGGGTGAGCAGTTCTTC. It translates to CSVGSGLSAGEQFF.

A remark on this clone: Distinct nucleotide sequences in the sample also encode this CDR3. The chain joins TRBV7-2 to TRBJ2-1, with TRBD2 matching over 11 bases. J gave up 4 bases and V 5 bases, and 1 base lay outside the gene matches. Germline-derived CDR1 and CDR2 are SGHTA and FQGNSA. This CDR3 comprises 14 residues. The CDR3 coding sequence is TGTGCCAGCAGCAGACTAGCGGGATACAATGAGCAGTTCTTC. As protein: CASSRLAGYNEQFF.

A single count supports this clone. The rearrangement links TRBV7-6 to TRBJ2-3; the match to TRBD1 covers 8 bases. Germline CDR1 reads SGHVS; CDR2 reads FNYEAQ. This CDR3 spans 16 amino acids. Losses at the gene ends were 1 base for V and 4 bases for J; bases not matched to a gene: 7. CDR3 sequence: CASSLGGTGLADTQYF. CDR3 in DNA: TGTGCCAGCAGCTTAGGCGGGACAGGTCTAGCAGATACGCAGTATTTT.

This sequence joins TRBV5-6 and TRBJ2-2; the D gene is possibly TRBD2 (5 bases). V lost 3 bases and J 7 bases, leaving 13 bases between the germline ends. Germline V gene data show CDR1 as SGHDT and CDR2 as YYEEEE. This CDR3 has 14 amino acids. The CDR3 DNA sequence: TGTGCCAGCAGCTGGACCGGGGTTGTCGGGGAGCTGTTTTTT. It specifies CASSWTGVVGELFF.

This clone was observed at least ten times. The CDR3 DNA follows: TGCAGCGCCCGCCAGGGATACTACGAGCAGTACTTC. Encoded protein: CSARQGYYEQYF. The chain recombines TRBV29-1 with TRBJ2-7; possibly TRBD1 for D (5 bases). The CDR3 covers 12 residues. Trimming shortened V by 7 bases and J by 3 bases, and 13 bases separated the two germline ends. Germline assignment: CDR1 SQVTM and CDR2 ANQGSEA.

V and J are TRBV7-2 and TRBJ1-2; the D gene is possibly TRBD1 (6 bases). Germline CDR1 reads SGHTA; CDR2 reads FQGNSA. CDR3 length: 14 amino acids. V lost 5 bases, J lost 6 bases, and 16 bases lay in between. In DNA form, the CDR3 reads TGTGCCAGCAGCACCCGGACAGCCGGCCATGGCTACACCTTC. This encodes CASSTRTAGHGYTF.

This chain links TRBV14 with TRBJ2-7; TRBD1 matches 10 bases. The CDR3 runs 15 residues. Germline CDR1 and CDR2: SGHDN and FVKESK. V gave up 0 bases and J gave up 1 base; unmatched junction bases: 0. The CDR3 sequence is CASSQEGQGSYEQYF. The CDR3 region has the DNA TGTGCCAGCAGCCAAGAGGGACAGGGGTCCTACGAGCAGTACTTC.

This clone was detected only once. The chain combines TRBV3-1 (or the pseudogene TRBV3-2) with TRBJ2-7; 9 positions match TRBD2. Germline V lookup: CDR1 LGHDT, CDR2 YNNKEL (reference sequence). Trimming took 5 bases from V and 2 from J; bases not matched to a gene: 4. The CDR3 runs to 14 residues. The CDR3 nucleotides are TGTGCCAGCAGCGCGACTAGCGGAGCCTACGAGCAGTACTTC. This encodes CASSATSGAYEQYF.

The chain employs TRBV4-2 and TRBJ2-1, with 7 nucleotides matching TRBD2. With V trimmed by 6 bases and J by 0 bases, 5 bases remained unmatched. The CDR3 covers 15 residues. The germline V gene encodes CDR1 LGHNA and CDR2 YNFKEQ. The CDR3 region is CASSRAGSSYNEQFF. CDR3 in DNA: TGTGCCAGCAGTCGAGCGGGGAGCTCCTACAATGAGCAGTTCTTC.

The chain has TRBV2 and TRBJ1-2; 7 bases map to TRBD1. Germline V gives CDR1 SNHLY, CDR2 FYNNEI. This CDR3 has 13 amino acids. J was trimmed by 4 bases and V by 7 bases; bases with no gene match: 6. CDR3: CASKAQGPYGYTF. The CDR3 DNA follows: TGTGCCAGCAAGGCACAGGGGCCCTATGGCTACACCTTC.

This rearrangement joins TRBV15 to TRBJ2-2, with 7 bases aligning to TRBD1. Trimming at V came to 1 base and at J to 5 bases, leaving 1 base not matched to a gene. The CDR3 runs 14 residues. Germline V gene sequence: CDR1 LNHNV, CDR2 YYDKDF (reference sequence). The CDR3 nucleotides read TGTGCCACCAGCAGAGGGACAGGAACCGGGGAGCTGTTTTTT. This sequence encodes CATSRGTGTGELFF.

This chain links TRBV2 with TRBJ1-1; 8 nucleotides line up with TRBD1. The CDR3 sequence is 17 residues long. Germline CDR1 SNHLY, CDR2 FYNNEI. V trimming: 5 bases; J trimming: 4 bases; junction bases outside the gene matches: 15. CDR3 sequence reads: CASSRDRGLRGSTEAFF. In DNA form, the CDR3 reads TGTGCCAGCAGTCGCGACAGGGGCCTCCGAGGGAGCACTGAAGCTTTCTTT.

The chain joins TRBV5-1 to TRBJ2-1, with 8 bases matching TRBD1. The junction had 17 bases not matched to a gene; V was cut back by 4 bases and J by 11 bases. The CDR3 extends over 16 amino acids. Germline assignment: CDR1 SGHRS and CDR2 YFSETQ. This CDR3 is CASSPQGGTGTMKQFF. The CDR3 nucleotides are TGCGCCAGCAGCCCACAGGGGGGCACAGGTACAATGAAGCAGTTCTTC. Based on the CDR3 plus reference TRBV5-1 and TRBJ2-1, the full variable domain is KAGVTQTPRYLIKTRGQQVTLSCSPISGHRSVSWYQQTPGQGLQFLFEYFSETQRNKGNFPGRFSGRQFSNSRSEMNVSTLELGDSALYLCASSPQGGTGTMKQFFGPGTRLTVL.

The genes are TRBV3-1 (or the pseudogene TRBV3-2) and TRBJ2-7; tentatively, D is TRBD2 (5 bases). CDR1 LGHDT and CDR2 YNNKEL come from the germline V gene (reference sequence). Between the trimmed V and J ends, which lost 0 bases and 5 bases, there was a span of 8 bases. CDR3 length equals 13 residues. CDR3 sequence (DNA): TGTGCCAGCAGCCAAGATCGGCGGGACGAGCAGTACTTC. Protein sequence: CASSQDRRDEQYF.

The gene calls are TRBV6-2 or TRBV6-3 and TRBJ2-1, with 9 bases aligning to TRBD1. The junction had 7 bases not matched to a gene; V was cut back by 5 bases and J by 8 bases. The CDR3 runs to 14 residues. Germline lookup yields CDR1 MNHEY and CDR2 SVGEGT. The CDR3 sequence is CASSRDRVDHEQFF. The DNA of the CDR3 is TGTGCCAGCAGTAGGGACAGGGTTGATCATGAGCAGTTCTTC.

The rearrangement joins TRBV27 to TRBJ1-3; D is ambiguous. This CDR3 has 14 amino acids. The V gene lost 2 bases and the J gene lost 2 bases, with 7 bases spanning the gap. Per the germline V gene, CDR1 is MNHEY and CDR2 is SMNVEV (reference sequence). CDR3 bases: TGTGCCAGCAGTTTAACCAGAACTGGAAACACCATATATTTT. The encoded protein is CASSLTRTGNTIYF.

This clone has a count of ten or more. The chain combines TRBV4-2 with TRBJ2-7, with D possibly matching TRBD1 (5 bases). There are 15 residues in the CDR3. With 4 bases removed from V and 0 bases from J, the gap between germline ends came to 13 bases. Germline lookup yields CDR1 LGHNA and CDR2 YNFKEQ. CDR3 region: CASSLHHDSSYEQYF. The CDR3 bases are TGTGCCAGCAGCCTGCACCATGACAGCTCCTACGAGCAGTACTTC.